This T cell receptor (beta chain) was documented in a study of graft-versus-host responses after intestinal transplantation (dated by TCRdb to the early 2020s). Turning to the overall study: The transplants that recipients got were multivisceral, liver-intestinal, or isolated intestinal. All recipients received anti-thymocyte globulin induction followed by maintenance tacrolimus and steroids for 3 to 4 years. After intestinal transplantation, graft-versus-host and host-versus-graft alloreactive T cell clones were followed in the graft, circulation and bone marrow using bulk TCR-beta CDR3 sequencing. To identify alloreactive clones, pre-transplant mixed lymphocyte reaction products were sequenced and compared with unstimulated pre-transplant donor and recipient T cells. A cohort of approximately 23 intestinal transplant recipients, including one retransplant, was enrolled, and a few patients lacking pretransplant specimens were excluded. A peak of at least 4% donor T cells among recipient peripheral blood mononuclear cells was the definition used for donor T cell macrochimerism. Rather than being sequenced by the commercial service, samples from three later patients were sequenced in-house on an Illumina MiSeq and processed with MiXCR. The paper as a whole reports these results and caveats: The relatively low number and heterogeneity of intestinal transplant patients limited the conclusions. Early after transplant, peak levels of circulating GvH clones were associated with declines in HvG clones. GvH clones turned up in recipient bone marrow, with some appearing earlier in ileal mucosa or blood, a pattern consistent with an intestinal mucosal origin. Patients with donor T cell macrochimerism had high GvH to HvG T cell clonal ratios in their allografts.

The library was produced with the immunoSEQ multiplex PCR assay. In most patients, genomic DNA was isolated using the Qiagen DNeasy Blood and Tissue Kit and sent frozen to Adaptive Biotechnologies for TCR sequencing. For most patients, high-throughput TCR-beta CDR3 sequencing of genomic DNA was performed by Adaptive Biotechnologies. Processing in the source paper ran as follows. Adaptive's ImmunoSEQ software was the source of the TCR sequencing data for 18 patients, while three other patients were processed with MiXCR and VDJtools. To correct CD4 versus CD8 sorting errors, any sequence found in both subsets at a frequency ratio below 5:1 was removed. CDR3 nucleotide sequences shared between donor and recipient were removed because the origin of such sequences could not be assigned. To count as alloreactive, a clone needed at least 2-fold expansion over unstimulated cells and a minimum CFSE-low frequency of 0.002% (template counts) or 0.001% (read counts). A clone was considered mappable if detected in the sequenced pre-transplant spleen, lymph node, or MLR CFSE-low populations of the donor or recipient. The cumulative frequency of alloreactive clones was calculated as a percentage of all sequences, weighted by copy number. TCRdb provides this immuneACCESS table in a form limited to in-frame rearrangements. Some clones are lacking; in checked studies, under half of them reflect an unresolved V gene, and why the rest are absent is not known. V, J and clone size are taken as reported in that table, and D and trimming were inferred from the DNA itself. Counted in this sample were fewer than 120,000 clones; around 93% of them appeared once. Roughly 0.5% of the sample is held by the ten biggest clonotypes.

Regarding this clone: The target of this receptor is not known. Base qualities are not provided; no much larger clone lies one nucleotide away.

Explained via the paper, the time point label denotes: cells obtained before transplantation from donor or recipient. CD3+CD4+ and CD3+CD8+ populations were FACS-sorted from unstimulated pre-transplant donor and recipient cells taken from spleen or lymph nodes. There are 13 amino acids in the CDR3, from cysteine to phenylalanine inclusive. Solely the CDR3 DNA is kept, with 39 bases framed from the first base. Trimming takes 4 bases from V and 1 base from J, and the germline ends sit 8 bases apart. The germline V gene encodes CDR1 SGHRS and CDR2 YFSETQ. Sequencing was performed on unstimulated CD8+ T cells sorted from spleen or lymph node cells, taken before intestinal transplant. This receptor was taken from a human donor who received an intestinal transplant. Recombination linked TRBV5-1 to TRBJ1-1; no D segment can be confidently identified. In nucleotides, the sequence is TGCGCCAGCAGCCCCGGCGAGAACACTGAAGCTTTCTTT. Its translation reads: CASSPGENTEAFF.